This TCR beta chain was identified in a study of blood T cell repertoires in COVID-19. Whole-study context: Nucleic acid was either cDNA or gDNA, and it came from T cells, B-cell-depleted T cells, or PBMCs.

In the source study's methods: Amplification of reference gene primers provided the estimated nucleated cell counts. Method: immunoSEQ multiplex PCR; TCRdb's copy keeps in-frame clones and lacks some. V, J and clone size derive from that table, while D and trimming were established from the DNA sequence. Among fewer than 200,000 clones listed, about 80% were seen once. Trimming took off 0 bases at V and 7 bases at J, with 10 bases between the two ends. CDR1 is SGHDT and CDR2 is YYEEEE in the germline V gene. CDR3 length: 13 amino acids. The receptor comes from a human donor in a cohort sampled during active COVID-19. The V and J genes are TRBV5-6 and TRBJ1-2; the D gene is possibly TRBD1 (5 bases). The sample comprised peripheral blood. The CDR3 protein is CASSLAERGGYTF. The CDR3 DNA reads as TGTGCCAGCAGCTTGGCCGAAAGGGGTGGCTACACCTTC.